The rows below give T cell receptor beta chains drawn from one sample of a study of T cells in localized non-small cell lung cancer. Measured with immunoSEQ multiplex PCR; TCRdb has only the in-frame clones, and not every one. The sample contains 25,000 to 35,000 clones, 88% of which appear only once. The sample was peripheral blood, taken before any cancer treatment. The receptors here all came from a female donor over 55 with stage III squamous cell lung carcinoma. Both conserved end residues are part of each CDR3. For some rows the clone size is stated as once, few or many, or as a class when expanded; others skip it.

size	V	J	CDR3
.	TRBV7-9	TRBJ2-2	CASSRTENTGELFF
.	TRBV11-2	TRBJ2-1	CASSSGTSGIEQFF
.	TRBV7-9	TRBJ2-7	CASSTTPGQGAGEQYF
.	TRBV5-1	TRBJ2-2	CASGSANTGELFF
.	TRBV5-1	TRBJ2-5	CASSLDGGEETQYF
.	TRBV5-1	TRBJ2-5	CASSSTGRSGETQYF
.	TRBV19	TRBJ1-5	CASARGVNQPQHF
.	TRBV10-3	TRBJ2-3	CAIRRRERREDVVGTQYF
few	TRBV25-1	TRBJ2-7	CARSPAGLGPLAEQYF
.	TRBV2	TRBJ1-2	CASSEAGPWAYGYTF
.	TRBV29-1	TRBJ1-1	CSVPPVNTEAFF
.	TRBV6-6	TRBJ2-7	CASRPTSGSYEQYF
.	TRBV7-9	TRBJ1-1	CASSLTGYTEAFF
.	TRBV4-1	TRBJ2-5	CASSRDRVQETQYF
.	TRBV11-1	TRBJ2-7	CASSLGDSYEQYF
.	TRBV7-6	TRBJ1-5	CASSLAEGNQPQHF
few	TRBV18	TRBJ1-2	CASSPYKGAGYTF
.	TRBV28	TRBJ2-1	CASSLFGGRADEQFF
.	TRBV11-2	TRBJ2-2	CASSLSERGELFF
.	TRBV2	TRBJ1-2	CASSESSGAERDTF
.	TRBV7-2	TRBJ1-2	CASSLEDRILF
.	TRBV7-8	TRBJ1-2	CASSLILDSPIGYTF
.	TRBV6-6	TRBJ2-5	CASSYPTVGYQETQYF
.	TRBV19	TRBJ1-2	CASSRWITVANYGYTF
.	TRBV21-1	TRBJ2-1	CASSKGDSGDNEQFF
.	TRBV13	TRBJ1-1	CASRLRGQGRTEAFF
.	TRBV6-5	TRBJ1-1	CASSTGQGLAFF
.	TRBV19	TRBJ2-1	CASSSRQGGNEQFF
.	TRBV6-1	TRBJ1-1	CASNNRVATEAFF
.	TRBV14	TRBJ1-1	CASSQVVGQGWTEAFF
.	TRBV9	TRBJ2-3	CASSSRVSLATDTQYF
.	TRBV7-8	TRBJ1-3	CASSPQGRSGNTIYF